This TCR beta chain is drawn from a study of T cells in Graves' hyperthyroidism and ophthalmopathy. Study details: Blood from the periphery was taken at initial diagnosis, before any treatment.

Concerning this clonotype itself: Its antigen is currently unknown.

Findings of the study overall: A 13 V-J signature model discriminated ophthalmopathy versus stable hyperthyroidism. Expanded thyroid clonotypes (above 0.001) were mostly also found in blood.

The germline V gene encodes CDR1 SGHRS and CDR2 YFSETQ. The V and J ends lost 3 bases and 10 bases respectively, with 11 bases between them. This CDR3 is built from 12 residues. Hyperthyroidism had been newly diagnosed in patients aged 18 to 65, and its duration was under 2 months. The source material, RNA transcripts, was used to amplify TCR beta CDR3 regions. RT-PCR in the first round (using the HTBI primer set) targeted the TCR CDR3. TCRdb passed the multiplex PCR reads through MiXCR, listing each CDR3 protein once. The table records fewer than 900,000 distinct CDR3 sequences, roughly a sixth of them present only once.

Sequences were obtained from blood. The chain links TRBV5-1 to TRBJ2-1; the D gene is possibly TRBD2 (5 bases). The clonotype comes from a woman between 45 and 65 years old with Graves' hyperthyroidism that later progressed to Graves' ophthalmopathy. The CDR3 DNA reads TGCGCCAGCAGCTCGGACTCATCGGAGCAGTTCTTC. Its translation is CASSSDSSEQFF. The complete variable domain, with remaining parts taken from reference TRBV5-1 and TRBJ2-1, reads KAGVTQTPRYLIKTRGQQVTLSCSPISGHRSVSWYQQTPGQGLQFLFEYFSETQRNKGNFPGRFSGRQFSNSRSEMNVSTLELGDSALYLCASSSDSSEQFFGPGTRLTVL.